This T cell receptor beta chain was identified in a study of response to subunit inactivated influenza vaccine. Notes on the study in general: Researchers suggested that each seasonal influenza vaccination recruits few new T cells.

The table lists this clonotype with a few counts. What it binds is unknown. TCRdb re-derived calls from the RT-PCR reads in MiXCR, one entry per CDR3 protein. The table includes about 520,000 distinct CDR3 sequences, approximately 7.7% detected once. This CDR3 region has 16 residues. Per germline, CDR1 MNHNS and CDR2 SASEGT. The trim removed 7 bases at V and 8 bases at J, leaving 17 bases unmatched. This specimen was PBMCs from blood, taken about 24 months after vaccination. The chain employs TRBV6-1 and TRBJ2-1; the match to TRBD1 covers 7 bases. This sequence originates from a man in his fifties or sixties who received an inactivated influenza vaccine. This chain's CDR3 is CASIDSSTGRRDEQFF. The CDR3 nucleotides are TGTGCCAGCATCGATTCGTCGACAGGGAGAAGGGATGAGCAGTTCTTC.